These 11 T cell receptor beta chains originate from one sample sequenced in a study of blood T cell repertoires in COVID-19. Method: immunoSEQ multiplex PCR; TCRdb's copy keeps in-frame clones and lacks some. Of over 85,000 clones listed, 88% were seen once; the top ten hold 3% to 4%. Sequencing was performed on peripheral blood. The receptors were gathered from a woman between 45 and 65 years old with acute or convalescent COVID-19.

CDR3 residues: CASSPLKGQGNYGYTF. CDR3 DNA: TGCGCCAGCAGCCCCTTGAAGGGACAGGGGAACTATGGCTACACCTTC. The V gene is TRBV5-1, the J gene TRBJ1-2; TRBD1 agrees at 10 bases. The CDR3 totals 16 residues. Germline CDR1 is SGHRS and CDR2 is YFSETQ. V lost 4 bases to trimming and J lost 2 bases; unmatched junction nucleotides: 8.

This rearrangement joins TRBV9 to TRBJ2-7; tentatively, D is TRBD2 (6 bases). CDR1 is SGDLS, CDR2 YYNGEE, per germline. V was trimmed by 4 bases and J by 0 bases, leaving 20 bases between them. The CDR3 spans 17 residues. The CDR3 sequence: CASSPFHGTGSSYEQYF. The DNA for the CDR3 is TGTGCCAGCAGCCCTTTCCATGGGACCGGGAGCTCCTACGAGCAGTACTTC.

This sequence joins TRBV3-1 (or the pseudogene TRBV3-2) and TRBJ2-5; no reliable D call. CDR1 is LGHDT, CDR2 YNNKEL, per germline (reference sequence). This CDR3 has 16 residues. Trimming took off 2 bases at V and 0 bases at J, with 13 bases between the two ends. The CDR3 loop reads CASSQRRRLYQETQYF. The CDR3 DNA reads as TGTGCCAGCAGCCAACGGCGGCGTTTGTACCAAGAGACCCAGTACTTC.

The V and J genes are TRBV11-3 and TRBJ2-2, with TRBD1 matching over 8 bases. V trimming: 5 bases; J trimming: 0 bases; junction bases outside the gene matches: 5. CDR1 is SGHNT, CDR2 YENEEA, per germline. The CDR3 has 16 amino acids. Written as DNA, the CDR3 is TGTGCCAGCAGCCCCCTGACAGGGGCGAACACCGGGGAGCTGTTTTTT. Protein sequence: CASSPLTGANTGELFF.

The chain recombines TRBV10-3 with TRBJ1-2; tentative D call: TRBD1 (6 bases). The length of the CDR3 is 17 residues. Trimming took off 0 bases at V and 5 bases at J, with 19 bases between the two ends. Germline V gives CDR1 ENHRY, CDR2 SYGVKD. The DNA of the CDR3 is TGTGCCATCAGTGAGTCGAGGGGGACGTTTTCTCTTTATGGCTACACCTTC. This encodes CAISESRGTFSLYGYTF.

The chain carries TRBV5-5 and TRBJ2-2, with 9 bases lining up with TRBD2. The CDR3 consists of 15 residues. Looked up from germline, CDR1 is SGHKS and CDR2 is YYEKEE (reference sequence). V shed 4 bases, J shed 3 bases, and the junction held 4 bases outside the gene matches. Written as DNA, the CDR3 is TGTGCCAGCAGCGGGGGACTAGCTCACACCGGGGAGCTGTTTTTT. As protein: CASSGGLAHTGELFF.

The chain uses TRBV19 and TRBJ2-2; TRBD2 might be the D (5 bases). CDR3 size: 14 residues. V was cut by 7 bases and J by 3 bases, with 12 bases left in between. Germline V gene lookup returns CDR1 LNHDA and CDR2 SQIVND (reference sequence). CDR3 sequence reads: CASNRDGYTGELFF. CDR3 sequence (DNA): TGTGCCAGTAACCGGGATGGTTACACCGGGGAGCTGTTTTTT.

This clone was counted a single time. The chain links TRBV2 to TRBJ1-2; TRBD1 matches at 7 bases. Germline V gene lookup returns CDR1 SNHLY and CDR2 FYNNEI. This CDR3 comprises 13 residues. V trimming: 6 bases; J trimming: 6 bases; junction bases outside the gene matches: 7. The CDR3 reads CASRDRVADGYTF. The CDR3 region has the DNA TGTGCCAGCAGAGACAGGGTGGCGGATGGCTACACCTTC.

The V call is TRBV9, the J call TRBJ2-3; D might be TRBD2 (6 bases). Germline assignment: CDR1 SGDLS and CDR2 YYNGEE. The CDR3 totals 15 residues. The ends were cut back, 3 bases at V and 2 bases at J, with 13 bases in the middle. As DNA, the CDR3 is TGTGCCAGCAGCGCGAAACTAGCAGTCACAGATACGCAGTATTTT. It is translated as CASSAKLAVTDTQYF.

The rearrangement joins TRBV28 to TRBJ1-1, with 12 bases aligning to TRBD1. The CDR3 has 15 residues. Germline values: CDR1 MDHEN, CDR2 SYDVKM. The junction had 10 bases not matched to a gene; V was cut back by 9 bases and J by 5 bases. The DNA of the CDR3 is TGTGCCAGTTCGGGACAGGGGGCTTCGGAGACTGAAGCTTTCTTT. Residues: CASSGQGASETEAFF.

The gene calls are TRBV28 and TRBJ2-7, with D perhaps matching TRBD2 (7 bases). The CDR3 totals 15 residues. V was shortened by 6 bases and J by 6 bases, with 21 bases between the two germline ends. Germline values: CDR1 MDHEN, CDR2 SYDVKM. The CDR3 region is CASSPGQLWGGEQYF. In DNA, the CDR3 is TGTGCCAGCAGCCCCGGACAGCTTTGGGGGGGCGAGCAGTACTTC. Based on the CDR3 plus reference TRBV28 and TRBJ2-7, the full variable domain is DVKVTQSSRYLVKRTGEKVFLECVQDMDHENMFWYRQDPGLGLRLIYFSYDVKMKEKGDIPEGYSVSREKKERFSLILESASTNQTSMYLCASSPGQLWGGEQYFGPGTRLTVT.